In this sample, the clone carrying this T cell receptor (beta chain) turned up a few times. The antigen is undetermined. TCRdb fed the 5' RACE reads into MiXCR, producing one record per CDR3 protein. Among 350,000 to 500,000 distinct CDR3 sequences listed, less than 20% were seen once. The germline gives CDR1 DFQATT, CDR2 SNEGSKA (reference sequence). V was cut by 3 bases and J by 2 bases, with 10 bases left in between. The CDR3 is made up of 13 amino acids. The data belong to a study of identical twins. The study's findings and limits: Zero-insertion results could be subject to partial confounding by invariant MAIT and iNKT cells. For cord blood, abundant beta clonotypes had fewer insertions, unlike memory repertoires, which showed none.

Input material: naive T cells sorted from blood. The chain carries TRBV20-1 and TRBJ1-1; no firm D call. The receptor was derived from a man aged 50 or older in good health. As DNA, the CDR3 is TGCAGTGCTAGCCGAGAACCTAACACTGAAGCTTTCTTT. Translation: CSASREPNTEAFF.